The source of this TCR beta chain is a study of blood T cell repertoires in COVID-19 (dated by TCRdb to the early 2020s). Turning to the overall study: Samples from collaborators originated in the United States, Italy and Spain and spanned both the acute and convalescent phases of COVID-19. The repertoires were made available in a free public database intended to serve as a resource for research on the immune response to SARS-CoV-2. Deeply sampled blood TCRbeta repertoires from subjects exposed to, actively infected with, or recovered from COVID-19 were included in the dataset. The prospective study material was composed of cDNA or gDNA derived from T cells, B-cell-depleted T cells, or PBMCs. A de-identified subject ID, COVID-19 status, age in years and sex were almost always included in the sample metadata. Samples came from the ongoing ImmuneRACE study (first 160 participants) plus 1,254 subjects from 6 global collaborators. Where available, HLA class I and class II types were obtained from metadata supplied by the sample provider rather than from assay-based typing.

The immunoSEQ Assay, a bias-controlled multiplex PCR, was used to amplify TCRbeta CDR3 regions from genomic DNA. Regarding the original processing steps: Nucleated cell counts per sample were estimated from amplification of reference gene primers within the assay. Sequence reads were collapsed and filtered to measure the absolute abundance of every unique TCRbeta CDR3 rearrangement. For each sample, productive Simpson clonality was calculated as the square root of Simpson's diversity index over productive rearrangements. TCRdb retrieved this table from immuneACCESS and kept in-frame rearrangements only. Not all clones are present; in checked studies, unresolved V genes account for under half, and no reason is known for the remainder. V and J calls and clone size come straight from that table; D and trimming were deduced from the DNA. The sample has 100,000 or so clones on record, 87% of them singletons. Under 6.5% of the sample comes from the top ten.

One collaborating source in Seattle enrolled patients during active infection and followed them longitudinally through the course of disease. Each collaborating institution followed its own protocols to collect whole blood in K2EDTA tubes. For TCRbeta analysis, collaborators shipped samples in one of three forms: frozen whole blood, isolated PBMCs, or DNA extracted from either of those sample types. This clone has only a few counts. It lacks a known antigen. No base qualities exist here, and no much larger clone lies one base off it. The CDR3, cysteine through phenylalanine, is 15 amino acids long. Here the CDR3 DNA is all that survives: 45 bases in frame from base 1. Germline trimming amounts to 6 bases on V and 5 bases on J, with 6 as the count of junction bases outside the gene matches. From a lookup of the germline V gene, CDR1 and CDR2 are MRHNA and SNTAGT. Beyond this particular receptor, the publication reports: How much clinical and demographic metadata was included differed by source and by participant, and the metadata was provided uncurated.

Sequencing was performed on peripheral blood. The chain is encoded by TRBV6-4 joined to TRBJ2-5; TRBD2 fits 13 bases in the junction. The TCR was taken from a woman between 50 and 59 years old with COVID-19, enrolled during active disease. The sequenced DNA is TGTGCCAGCAGCCCTACTAGCGGGGGGGCCGAGACCCAGTACTTC. This codes for CASSPTSGGAETQYF.